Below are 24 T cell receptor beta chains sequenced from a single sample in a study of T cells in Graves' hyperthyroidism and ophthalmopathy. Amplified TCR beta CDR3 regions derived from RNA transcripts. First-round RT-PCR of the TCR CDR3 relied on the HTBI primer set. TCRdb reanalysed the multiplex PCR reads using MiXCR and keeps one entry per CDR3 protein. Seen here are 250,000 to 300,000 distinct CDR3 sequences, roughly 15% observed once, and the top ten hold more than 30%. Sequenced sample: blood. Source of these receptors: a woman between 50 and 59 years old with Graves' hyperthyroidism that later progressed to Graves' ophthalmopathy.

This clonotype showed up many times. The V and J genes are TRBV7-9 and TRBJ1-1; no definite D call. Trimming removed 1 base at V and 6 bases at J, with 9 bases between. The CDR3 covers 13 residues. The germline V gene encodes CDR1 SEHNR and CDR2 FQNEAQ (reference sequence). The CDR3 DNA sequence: TGTGCCAGCAGCTTAGACAGTGGTCCTGAAGCTTTCTTT. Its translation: CASSLDSGPEAFF. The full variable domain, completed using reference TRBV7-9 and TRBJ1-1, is DTGVSQNPRHKITKRGQNVTFRCDPISEHNRLYWYRQTLGQGPEFLTYFQNEAQLEKSRLLSDRFSAERPKGSFSTLEIQRTEQGDSAMYLCASSLDSGPEAFFGQGTRLTVV.

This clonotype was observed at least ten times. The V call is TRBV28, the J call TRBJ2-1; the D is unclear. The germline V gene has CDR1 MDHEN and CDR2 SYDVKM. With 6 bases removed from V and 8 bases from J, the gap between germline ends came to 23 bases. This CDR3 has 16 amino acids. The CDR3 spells CASSRLGVLPFYEQFF. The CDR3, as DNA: TGTGCCAGCAGCCGGTTAGGTGTACTACCCTTCTATGAGCAGTTCTTC.

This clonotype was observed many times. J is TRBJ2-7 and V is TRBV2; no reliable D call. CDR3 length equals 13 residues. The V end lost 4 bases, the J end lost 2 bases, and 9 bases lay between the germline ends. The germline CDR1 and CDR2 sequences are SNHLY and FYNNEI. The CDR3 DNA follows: TGTGCCAGCAGTGGTGCATCCCCCTACGAGCAGTACTTC. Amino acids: CASSGASPYEQYF.

CDR3 in DNA: TGTGCCACCAGCAGAGCCAGAGTGGGGAACAATGAGCAGTTCTTC. This translates into CATSRARVGNNEQFF. The chain uses TRBV15 and TRBJ2-1, with D unresolved. V was pared by 1 base and J by 5 bases, with 12 bases between. Germline V lookup: CDR1 LNHNV, CDR2 YYDKDF (reference sequence). The CDR3 loop spans 15 amino acids. Full variable domain (remainder filled in from reference TRBV15 and TRBJ2-1): DAMVIQNPRYQVTQFGKPVTLSCSQTLNHNVMYWYQQKSSQAPKLLFHYYDKDFNNEADTPDNFQSRRPNTSFCFLDIRSPGLGDTAMYLCATSRARVGNNEQFFGPGTRLTVL.

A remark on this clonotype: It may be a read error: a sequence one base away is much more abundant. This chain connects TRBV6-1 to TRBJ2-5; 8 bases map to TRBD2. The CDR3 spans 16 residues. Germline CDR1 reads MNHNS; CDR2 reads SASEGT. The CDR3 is CASIPGAGGLQETKYF. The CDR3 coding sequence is TGTGCCAGCATCCCCGGGGCGGGAGGCCTACAAGAGACCAAGTACTTC.

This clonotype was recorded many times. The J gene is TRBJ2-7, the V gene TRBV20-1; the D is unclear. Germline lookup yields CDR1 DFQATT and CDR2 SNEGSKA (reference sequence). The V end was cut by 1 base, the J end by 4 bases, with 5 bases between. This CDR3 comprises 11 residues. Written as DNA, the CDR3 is TGCAGTGCTAGAGTGGGTTACGAGCAGTACTTC. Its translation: CSARVGYEQYF.

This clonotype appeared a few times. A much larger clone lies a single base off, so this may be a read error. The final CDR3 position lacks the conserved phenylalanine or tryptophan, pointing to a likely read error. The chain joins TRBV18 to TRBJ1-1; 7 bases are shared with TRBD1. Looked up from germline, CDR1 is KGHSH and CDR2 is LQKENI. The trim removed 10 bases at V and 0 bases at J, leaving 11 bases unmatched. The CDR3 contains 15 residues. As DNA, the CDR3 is TGTGCCACCGTCCCCCAGGACAGGATGAACACTGAAGCTTTCTCT. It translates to CATVPQDRMNTEAFS.

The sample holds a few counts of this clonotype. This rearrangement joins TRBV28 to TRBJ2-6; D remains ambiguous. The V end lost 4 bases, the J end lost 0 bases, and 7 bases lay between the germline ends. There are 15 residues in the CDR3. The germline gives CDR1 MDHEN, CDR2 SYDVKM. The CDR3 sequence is CASSSFDSGANVLTF. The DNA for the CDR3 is TGTGCCAGCAGTTCGTTTGACTCTGGGGCCAACGTCCTGACTTTC.

As DNA, the CDR3 is TGTGCCAGCAGTAAGGGACAGACCAATGAGCAGTTCTTC. Translated: CASSKGQTNEQFF. The V call is TRBV7-3, the J call TRBJ2-1; 7 nucleotides agree with TRBD1. The CDR3 spans 13 residues. V gave up 6 bases and J gave up 6 bases; unmatched junction bases: 5. Per the germline V gene, CDR1 is SGHTA and CDR2 is FQGTGA. Looking up the rest from reference TRBV7-3 and TRBJ2-1 gives the full variable domain: GAGVSQTPSNKVTEKGKYVELRCDPISGHTALYWYRQSLGQGPEFLIYFQGTGAADDSGLPNDRFFAVRPEGSVSTLKIQRTERGDSAVYLCASSKGQTNEQFFGPGTRLTVL.

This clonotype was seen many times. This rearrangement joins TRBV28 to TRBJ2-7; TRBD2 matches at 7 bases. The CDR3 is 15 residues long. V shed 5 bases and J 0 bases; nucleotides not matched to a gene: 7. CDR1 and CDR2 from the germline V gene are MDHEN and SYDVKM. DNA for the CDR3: TGTGCCAGCAGTAGGGCTAGCGGATTCTCCTACGAGCAGTACTTC. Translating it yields CASSRASGFSYEQYF.

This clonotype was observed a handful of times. In DNA form, the CDR3 reads TGTGCCAGCAGCTTAGTCGGGTCAGGGGAGATTTTCACTGAAGCTTTCTTT. Translated: CASSLVGSGEIFTEAFF. This chain uses TRBV11-1 with TRBJ1-1, with a weak D call TRBD1 (6 bases). V lost 1 base, J lost 4 bases, and 19 bases lay in between. Germline-derived CDR1 and CDR2 are SGHAT and FQDESV (reference sequence). There are 17 residues in the CDR3.

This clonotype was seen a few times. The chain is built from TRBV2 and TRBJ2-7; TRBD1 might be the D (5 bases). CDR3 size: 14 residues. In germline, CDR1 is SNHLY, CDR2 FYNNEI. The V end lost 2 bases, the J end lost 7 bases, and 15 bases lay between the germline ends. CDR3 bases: TGTGCCAGCAGTGAATATTGGCAGGGTGGTGAGCAGTACTTC. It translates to CASSEYWQGGEQYF.

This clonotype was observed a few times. The CDR3 DNA sequence: TGTGCCAGCAGACGAGACCCAAGCTCCTACAATGAGCAGTTCTTC. Translated: CASRRDPSSYNEQFF. The chain links TRBV6-1 to TRBJ2-1; D gene ambiguous. In germline, CDR1 is MNHNS, CDR2 SASEGT. V dropped 6 bases and J dropped 0 bases, with 12 bases sitting between them. The CDR3 extends over 15 amino acids.

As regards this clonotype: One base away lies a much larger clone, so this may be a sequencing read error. The chain's CDR3 is CASGFEGGNTEAFF. The CDR3 coding sequence is TGCGCCAGCGGCTTTGAGGGGGGGAACACTGAAGCTTTCTTT. The chain employs TRBV5-1 and TRBJ1-1; possible D gene TRBD1, 6 bases. The CDR3 runs to 14 residues. CDR1 and CDR2 (germline): SGHRS, YFSETQ.

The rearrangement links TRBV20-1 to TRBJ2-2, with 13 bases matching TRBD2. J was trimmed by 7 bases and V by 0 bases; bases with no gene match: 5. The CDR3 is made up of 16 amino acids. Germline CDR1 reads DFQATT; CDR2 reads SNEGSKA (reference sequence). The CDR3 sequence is CSARETSGRYFGELFF. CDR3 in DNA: TGCAGTGCTAGAGAGACTAGCGGGAGGTATTTCGGGGAGCTGTTTTTT.

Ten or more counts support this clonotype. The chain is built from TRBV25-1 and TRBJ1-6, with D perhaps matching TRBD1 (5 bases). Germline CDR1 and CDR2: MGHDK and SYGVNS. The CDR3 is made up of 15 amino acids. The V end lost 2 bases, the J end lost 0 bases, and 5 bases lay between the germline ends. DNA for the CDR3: TGTGCCAGCAGTGAAGACAGCTCCTATAATTCACCCCTCCACTTT. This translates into CASSEDSSYNSPLHF.

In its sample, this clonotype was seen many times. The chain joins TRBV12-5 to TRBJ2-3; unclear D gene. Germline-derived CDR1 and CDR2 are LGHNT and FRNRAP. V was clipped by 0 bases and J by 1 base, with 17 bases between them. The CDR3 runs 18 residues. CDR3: CASGLVLGSWGGTDTQYF. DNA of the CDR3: TGTGCTAGTGGTTTGGTACTTGGCAGCTGGGGTGGCACAGATACGCAGTATTTT. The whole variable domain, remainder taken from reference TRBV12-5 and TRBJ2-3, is DARVTQTPRHKVTEMGQEVTMRCQPILGHNTVFWYRQTMMQGLELLAYFRNRAPLDDSGMPKDRFSAEMPDATLATLKIQPSEPRDSAVYFCASGLVLGSWGGTDTQYFGPGTRLTVL.

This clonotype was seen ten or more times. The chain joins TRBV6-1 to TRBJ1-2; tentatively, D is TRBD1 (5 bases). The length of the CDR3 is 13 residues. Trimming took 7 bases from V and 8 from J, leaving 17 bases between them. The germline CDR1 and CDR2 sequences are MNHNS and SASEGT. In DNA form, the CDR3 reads TGTGCCAGCACCCTCGGGGACCGGGGAGGCTACACCTTC. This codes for CASTLGDRGGYTF.

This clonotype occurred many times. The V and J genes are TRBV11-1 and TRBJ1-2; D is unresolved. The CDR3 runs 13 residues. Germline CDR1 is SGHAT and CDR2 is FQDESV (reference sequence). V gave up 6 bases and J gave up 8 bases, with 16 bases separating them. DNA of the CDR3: TGTGCCAGCAGATCAAACACCGAACGGGGCTACACCTTC. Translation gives CASRSNTERGYTF.

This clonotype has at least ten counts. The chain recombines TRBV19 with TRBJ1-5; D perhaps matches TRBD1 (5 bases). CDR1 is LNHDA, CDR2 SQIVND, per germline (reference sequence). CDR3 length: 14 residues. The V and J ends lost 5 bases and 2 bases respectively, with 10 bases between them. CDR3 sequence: CASSAGKGNQPQHF. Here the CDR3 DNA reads TGTGCCAGTAGTGCAGGGAAGGGCAATCAGCCCCAGCATTTT.

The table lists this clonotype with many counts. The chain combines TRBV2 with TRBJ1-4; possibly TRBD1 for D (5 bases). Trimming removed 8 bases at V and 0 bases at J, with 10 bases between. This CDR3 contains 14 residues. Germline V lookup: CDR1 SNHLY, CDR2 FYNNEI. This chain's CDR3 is CASGTAATNEKLFF. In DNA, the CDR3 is TGTGCCAGCGGGACGGCAGCAACTAATGAAAAACTGTTTTTT.

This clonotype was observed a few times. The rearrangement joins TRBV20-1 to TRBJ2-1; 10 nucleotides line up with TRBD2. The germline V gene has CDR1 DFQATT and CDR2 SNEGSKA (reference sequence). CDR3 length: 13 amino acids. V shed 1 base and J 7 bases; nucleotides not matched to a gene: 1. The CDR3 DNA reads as TGCAGTGCTAGAGGGGGACTAGCGAATGAGCAGTTCTTC. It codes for CSARGGLANEQFF.

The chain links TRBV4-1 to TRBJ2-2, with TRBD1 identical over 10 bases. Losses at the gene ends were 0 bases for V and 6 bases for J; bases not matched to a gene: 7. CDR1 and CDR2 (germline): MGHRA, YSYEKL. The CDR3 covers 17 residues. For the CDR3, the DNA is TGCGCCAGCAGCCAAGATCGGGACAGGGGAACGGCCGGGGAGCTGTTTTTT. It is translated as CASSQDRDRGTAGELFF.

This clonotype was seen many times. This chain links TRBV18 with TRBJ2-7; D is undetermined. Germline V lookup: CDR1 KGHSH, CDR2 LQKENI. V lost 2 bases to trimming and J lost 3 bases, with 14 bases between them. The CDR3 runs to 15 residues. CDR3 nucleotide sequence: TGTGCCAGCTCACCATCAACCACGGCCGACTACGAGCAGTACTTC. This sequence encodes CASSPSTTADYEQYF.